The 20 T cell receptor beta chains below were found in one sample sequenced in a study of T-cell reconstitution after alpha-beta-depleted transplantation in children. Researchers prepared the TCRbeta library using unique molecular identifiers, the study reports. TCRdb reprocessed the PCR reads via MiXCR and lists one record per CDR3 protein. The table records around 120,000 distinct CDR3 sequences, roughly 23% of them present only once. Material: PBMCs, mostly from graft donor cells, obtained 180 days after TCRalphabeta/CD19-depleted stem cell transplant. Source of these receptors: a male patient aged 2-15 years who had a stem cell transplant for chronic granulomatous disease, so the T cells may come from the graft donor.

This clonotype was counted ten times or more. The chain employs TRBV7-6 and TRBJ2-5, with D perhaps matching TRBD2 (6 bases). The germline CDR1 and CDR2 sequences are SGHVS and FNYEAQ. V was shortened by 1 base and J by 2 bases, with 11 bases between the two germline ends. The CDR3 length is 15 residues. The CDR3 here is CASSLVAGYQETQYF. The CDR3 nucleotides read TGTGCCAGCAGCTTAGTCGCGGGGTATCAAGAGACCCAGTACTTC.

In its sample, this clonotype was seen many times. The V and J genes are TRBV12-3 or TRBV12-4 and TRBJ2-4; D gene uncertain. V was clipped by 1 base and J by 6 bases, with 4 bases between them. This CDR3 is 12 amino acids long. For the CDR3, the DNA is TGTGCCAGCAGTTTAGGACTAAACATTCAGTACTTC. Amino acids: CASSLGLNIQYF.

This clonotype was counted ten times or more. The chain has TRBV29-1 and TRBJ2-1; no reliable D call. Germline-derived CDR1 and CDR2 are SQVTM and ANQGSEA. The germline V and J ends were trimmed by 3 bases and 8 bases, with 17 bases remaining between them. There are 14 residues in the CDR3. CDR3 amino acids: CSVDLTPGLDEQFF. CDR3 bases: TGCAGCGTTGATTTGACTCCCGGCTTGGATGAGCAGTTCTTC.

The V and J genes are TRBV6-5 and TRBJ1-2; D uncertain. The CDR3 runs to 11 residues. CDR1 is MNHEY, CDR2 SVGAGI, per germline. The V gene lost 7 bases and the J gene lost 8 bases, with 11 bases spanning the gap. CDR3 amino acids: CASKHGGGYTF. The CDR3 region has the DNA TGTGCCAGCAAACACGGAGGCGGCTACACCTTC.

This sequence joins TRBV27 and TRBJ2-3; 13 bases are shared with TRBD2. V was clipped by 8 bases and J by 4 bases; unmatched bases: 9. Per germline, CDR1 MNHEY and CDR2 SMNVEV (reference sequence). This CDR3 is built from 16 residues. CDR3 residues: CASGLAGARVADTQYF. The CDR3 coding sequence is TGTGCCAGCGGACTAGCGGGGGCCCGCGTCGCAGATACGCAGTATTTT.

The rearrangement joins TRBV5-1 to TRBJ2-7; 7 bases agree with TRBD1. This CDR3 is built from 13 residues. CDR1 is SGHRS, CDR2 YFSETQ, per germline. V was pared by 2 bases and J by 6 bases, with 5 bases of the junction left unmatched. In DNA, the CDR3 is TGCGCCAGCAGCTTATATGCAGGGGGCGAGCAGTACTTC. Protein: CASSLYAGGEQYF.

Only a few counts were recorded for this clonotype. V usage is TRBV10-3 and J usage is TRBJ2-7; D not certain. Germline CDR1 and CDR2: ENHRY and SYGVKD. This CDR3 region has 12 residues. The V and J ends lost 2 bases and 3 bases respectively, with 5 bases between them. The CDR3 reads CAISEGDYEQYF. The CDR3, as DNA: TGTGCCATCAGTGAGGGGGACTACGAGCAGTACTTC.

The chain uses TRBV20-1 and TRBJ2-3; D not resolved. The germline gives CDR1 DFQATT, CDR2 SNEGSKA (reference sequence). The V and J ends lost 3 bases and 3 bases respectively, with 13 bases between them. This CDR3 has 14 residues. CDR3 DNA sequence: TGCAGTGCTAGTAGGAGCGAAGGTACAGATACGCAGTATTTT. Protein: CSASRSEGTDTQYF.

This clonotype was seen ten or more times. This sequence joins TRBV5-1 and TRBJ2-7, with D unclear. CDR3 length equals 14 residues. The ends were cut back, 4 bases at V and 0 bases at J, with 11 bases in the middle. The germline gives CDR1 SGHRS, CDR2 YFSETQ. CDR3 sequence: CASSAVVNSYEQYF. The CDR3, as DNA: TGCGCCAGCAGCGCGGTCGTTAACTCCTACGAGCAGTACTTC.

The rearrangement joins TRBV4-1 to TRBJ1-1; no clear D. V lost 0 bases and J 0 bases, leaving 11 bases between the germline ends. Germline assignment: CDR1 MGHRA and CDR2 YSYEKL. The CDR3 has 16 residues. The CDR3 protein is CASSQDPWPMNTEAFF. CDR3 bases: TGCGCCAGCAGCCAAGATCCTTGGCCTATGAACACTGAAGCTTTCTTT.

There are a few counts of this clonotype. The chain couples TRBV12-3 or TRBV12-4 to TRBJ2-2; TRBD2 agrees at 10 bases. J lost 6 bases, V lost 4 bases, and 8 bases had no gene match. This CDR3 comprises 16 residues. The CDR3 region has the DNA TGTGCCAGCAGTTCCAACCCGGGACTAGCGTCCGGGGAGCTGTTTTTT. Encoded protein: CASSSNPGLASGELFF.

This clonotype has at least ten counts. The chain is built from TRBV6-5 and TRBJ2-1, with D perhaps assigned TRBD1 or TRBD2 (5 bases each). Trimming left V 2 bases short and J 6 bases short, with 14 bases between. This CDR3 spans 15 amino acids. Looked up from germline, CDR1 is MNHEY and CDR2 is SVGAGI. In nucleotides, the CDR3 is TGTGCCAGCAGTTACGGGGGACCGAAAGTCAATGAGCAGTTCTTC. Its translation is CASSYGGPKVNEQFF.

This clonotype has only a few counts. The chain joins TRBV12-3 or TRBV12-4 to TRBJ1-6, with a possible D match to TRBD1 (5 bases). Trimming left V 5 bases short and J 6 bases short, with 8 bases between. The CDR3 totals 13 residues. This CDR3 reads CASSTGFNSPLHF. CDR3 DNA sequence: TGTGCCAGCAGTACAGGATTTAATTCACCCCTCCACTTT.

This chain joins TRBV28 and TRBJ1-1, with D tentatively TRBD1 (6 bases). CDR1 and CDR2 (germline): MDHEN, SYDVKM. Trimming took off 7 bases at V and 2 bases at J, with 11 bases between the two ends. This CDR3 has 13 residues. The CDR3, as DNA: TGTGCCAGCAAGGGGGGCATCAACACTGAAGCTTTCTTT. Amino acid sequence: CASKGGINTEAFF.

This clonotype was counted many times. The CDR3 loop reads CASSLQGWADTQYF. CDR3 DNA sequence: TGCGCCAGCAGTCTTCAGGGGTGGGCAGATACGCAGTATTTT. This chain joins TRBV5-1 and TRBJ2-3; D is perhaps TRBD1 (6 bases). The germline V gene encodes CDR1 SGHRS and CDR2 YFSETQ. The CDR3 totals 14 residues. V was cut by 5 bases and J by 4 bases, with 14 bases left in between.

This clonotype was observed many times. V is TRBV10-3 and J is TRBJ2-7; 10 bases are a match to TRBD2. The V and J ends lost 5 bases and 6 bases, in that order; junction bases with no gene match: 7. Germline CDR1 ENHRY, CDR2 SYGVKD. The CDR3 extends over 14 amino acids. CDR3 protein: CAISTLAGPCEQYF. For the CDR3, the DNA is TGTGCCATCAGTACACTAGCGGGACCTTGCGAGCAGTACTTC.

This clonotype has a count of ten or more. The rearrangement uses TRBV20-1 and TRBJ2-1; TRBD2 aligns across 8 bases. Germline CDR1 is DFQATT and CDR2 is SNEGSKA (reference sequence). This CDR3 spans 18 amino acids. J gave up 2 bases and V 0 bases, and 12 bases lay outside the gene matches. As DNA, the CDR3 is TGCAGTGCTAGAGATCAATTCCGGACTAGCAGTCCCTACAATGAGCAGTTCTTC. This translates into CSARDQFRTSSPYNEQFF.

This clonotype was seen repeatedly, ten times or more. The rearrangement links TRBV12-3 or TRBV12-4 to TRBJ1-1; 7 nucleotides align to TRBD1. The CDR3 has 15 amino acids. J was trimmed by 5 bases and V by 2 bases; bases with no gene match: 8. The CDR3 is CASSLLTGEGTEAFF. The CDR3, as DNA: TGTGCCAGCAGTTTACTCACAGGGGAGGGGACTGAAGCTTTCTTT.

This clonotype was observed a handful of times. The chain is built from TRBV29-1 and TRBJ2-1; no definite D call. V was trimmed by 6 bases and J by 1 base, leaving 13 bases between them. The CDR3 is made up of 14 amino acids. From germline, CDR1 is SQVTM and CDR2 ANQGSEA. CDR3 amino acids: CSVWQSRSYNEQFF. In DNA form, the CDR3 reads TGCAGCGTCTGGCAAAGCAGGTCCTACAATGAGCAGTTCTTC.

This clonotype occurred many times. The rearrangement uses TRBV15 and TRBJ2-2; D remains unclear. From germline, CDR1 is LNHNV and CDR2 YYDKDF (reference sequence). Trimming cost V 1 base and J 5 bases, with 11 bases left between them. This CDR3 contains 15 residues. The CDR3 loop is CATSRVDWETGELFF. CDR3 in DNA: TGTGCCACCAGCAGAGTTGATTGGGAAACCGGGGAGCTGTTTTTT.